This passage covers 5 T cell receptor beta chains from one sample sequenced in a study of OX40 agonist ivuxolimab in advanced cancers. TCRdb keeps only in-frame clones here, not all; method: immunoSEQ multiplex PCR. The data show some 40,000 clones, almost 80% seen once. The sequences come from CD4+ or CD8+ T cells sorted from blood, collected in a trial of the OX40 agonist ivuxolimab. The receptors were gathered from an adult with an advanced solid tumor such as melanoma, head and neck, liver or kidney cancer.

The chain links TRBV29-1 to TRBJ1-4, with TRBD1 matching over 7 bases. The germline CDR1 and CDR2 sequences are SQVTM and ANQGSEA. After removal of 7 bases from V and 8 bases from J, the junction contained 7 bases not matched to a gene. CDR3 size: 12 residues. CDR3: CSAQGVGEKLFF. DNA for the CDR3: TGCAGCGCGCAGGGGGTGGGGGAAAAACTGTTTTTT.

The chain couples TRBV28 to TRBJ1-4; 8 bases are shared with TRBD1. CDR1 and CDR2 (germline): MDHEN, SYDVKM. After removal of 3 bases from V and 7 bases from J, the junction contained 4 bases not matched to a gene. The CDR3 loop spans 14 amino acids. CDR3: CASSFPDRAEKLFF. CDR3 in DNA: TGTGCCAGCAGTTTCCCGGACAGGGCTGAAAAACTGTTTTTT.

The rearrangement uses TRBV10-3 and TRBJ2-7, with D unclear. V was trimmed by 3 bases and J by 0 bases, leaving 6 bases between them. CDR1 ENHRY and CDR2 SYGVKD come from the germline V gene. This CDR3 is built from 13 residues. The CDR3 spells CAISDYSSYEQYF. The CDR3 coding sequence is TGTGCCATCAGTGACTACAGCTCCTACGAGCAGTACTTC.

Note on this clone: One end of the junction fails to match germline, which may point to a read error. The chain recombines TRBV5-5 with TRBJ1-4, with unresolved D. In germline, CDR1 is SGHKS, CDR2 YYEKEE (reference sequence). CDR3 length: 14 residues. In DNA form, the CDR3 reads TGCGCCAGCAGCCAAGAGAGGTGGCAGAAAAAACTGTTTTTT. Translated, it gives CASSQERWQKKLFF.

This clone was observed a handful of times. V usage is TRBV11-2 and J usage is TRBJ1-6; 7 bases are shared with TRBD1. The ends lost 6 bases at V and 9 bases at J; junction bases unmatched: 8. CDR1 and CDR2 (germline): SGHAT, FQNNGV. The CDR3 runs 14 residues. The CDR3 loop reads CASSWSGTASPLHF. In DNA form, the CDR3 reads TGTGCCAGCAGTTGGTCCGGGACAGCTTCACCCCTCCACTTT.